Presented here are 20 T cell receptor beta chains from one specimen sequenced in a study of T cells in tumors and immune-related adverse events. Some clones are missing from TCRdb's copy, which holds only in-frame ones; the method was immunoSEQ multiplex PCR. The sample consists of tens of thousands of clones, around 90% of them appearing once. The specimen was lymph node tissue, collected from a patient treated with anti-PD-1 therapy. The receptor set was obtained from a female donor with metastatic renal cell carcinoma.

This sequence joins TRBV6-1 and TRBJ1-1; D uncertain. The V end was cut by 2 bases, the J end by 8 bases, with 3 bases between. Looked up from germline, CDR1 is MNHNS and CDR2 is SASEGT. This CDR3 spans 10 amino acids. CDR3 in DNA: TGTGCCAGCAGTGAATGGGAAGCTTTCTTT. Translating gives CASSEWEAFF.

The chain combines TRBV7-2 with TRBJ2-7, with 13 bases fitting TRBD2. This CDR3 is 17 amino acids long. Germline-derived CDR1 and CDR2 are SGHTA and FQGNSA. V shed 3 bases and J 4 bases; nucleotides not matched to a gene: 9. The CDR3 is CASSFGQLAGGQYEQYF. The CDR3 region has the DNA TGTGCCAGCAGCTTCGGTCAACTAGCGGGGGGGCAATACGAGCAGTACTTC.

The rearrangement joins TRBV5-6 to TRBJ1-2; D gene unclear. V lost 4 bases and J lost 5, with 12 bases in between. Germline V gene lookup returns CDR1 SGHDT and CDR2 YYEEEE. This CDR3 spans 13 amino acids. The CDR3 here is CASSPVGGYGYTF. As DNA, the CDR3 is TGTGCCAGCAGCCCGGTGGGTGGGTATGGCTACACCTTC. The whole variable domain, remainder taken from reference TRBV5-6 and TRBJ1-2, is DAGVTQSPTHLIKTRGQQVTLRCSPKSGHDTVSWYQQALGQGPQFIFQYYEEEERQRGNFPDRFSGHQFPNYSSELNVNALLLGDSALYLCASSPVGGYGYTFGSGTRLTVV.

The CDR3 nucleotides read TGTGCCAGTAGTATAGAAGTAAGGGCGAACTTCTATGGCTACACCTTC. It specifies CASSIEVRANFYGYTF. The chain links TRBV19 to TRBJ1-2; no clear D. V lost 0 bases, J lost 4 bases, and 15 bases lay in between. The CDR3 length is 16 residues. Germline CDR1 and CDR2: LNHDA and SQIVND (reference sequence).

CDR3 DNA sequence: TGTGCCAGCAGCTTCCAGCGGGAGTCAGCTAAGGGCTACACCTTC. This gives the protein CASSFQRESAKGYTF. The chain is built from TRBV5-4 and TRBJ1-2; D gene unclear. The V gene lost 2 bases and the J gene lost 8 bases, with 19 bases spanning the gap. Germline CDR1 SGHNT, CDR2 YYREEE (reference sequence). The CDR3 totals 15 residues. Full variable domain (outside the CDR3, taken from reference TRBV5-4 and TRBJ1-2): ETGVTQSPTHLIKTRGQQVTLRCSSQSGHNTVSWYQQALGQGPQFIFQYYREEENGRGNFPPRFSGLQFPNYSSELNVNALELDDSALYLCASSFQRESAKGYTFGSGTRLTVV.

This clone has only one observation. The J gene is TRBJ2-1, the V gene TRBV4-2; 11 positions agree with TRBD2. The CDR3 runs 17 residues. Germline CDR1 LGHNA, CDR2 YNFKEQ. V gave up 2 bases and J gave up 6 bases; unmatched junction bases: 9. The CDR3 bases are TGTGCCAGCAGCCAACAAAACCTAGCGGGGGGCATCAATGAGCAGTTCTTC. Protein product: CASSQQNLAGGINEQFF.

V usage is TRBV2 and J usage is TRBJ2-7; 9 bases match TRBD1. V lost 7 bases, J lost 4 bases, and 5 bases stayed unmatched. The CDR3 totals 13 residues. Germline V lookup: CDR1 SNHLY, CDR2 FYNNEI. In DNA form, the CDR3 reads TGTGCCAGCAAAGGGACAGGGCCATACGAGCAGTACTTC. Its protein is CASKGTGPYEQYF.

A note on this clone: Within the sample, other DNA sequences also encode this same CDR3. The rearrangement links TRBV7-2 to TRBJ1-2; 9 nucleotides align to TRBD1. Trimming removed 5 bases from V and 8 bases from J; junction bases left unmatched: 6. The CDR3 extends over 13 amino acids. Per the germline V gene, CDR1 is SGHTA and CDR2 is FQGNSA. CDR3 bases: TGTGCCAGCAGCACACAGGGGGCGCTGGGCTACACCTTC. Amino acids: CASSTQGALGYTF. The full variable domain, its missing parts supplied by reference TRBV7-2 and TRBJ1-2, is GAGVSQSPSNKVTEKGKDVELRCDPISGHTALYWYRQSLGQGLEFLIYFQGNSAPDKSGLPSDRFSAERTGGSVSTLTIQRTQQEDSAVYLCASSTQGALGYTFGSGTRLTVV.

The CDR3 protein is CASSETAGGWGYNEQFF. The CDR3 DNA sequence: TGCGCCAGCAGTGAGACGGCGGGGGGCTGGGGTTACAATGAGCAGTTCTTC. This sequence joins TRBV10-1 and TRBJ2-1, with 8 bases that match TRBD2. The CDR3 has 17 amino acids. The V gene's germline CDR1 is WNHNN and CDR2 SYGVQD (reference sequence). J lost 4 bases, V lost 2 bases, and 10 bases had no gene match.

This clone was counted a few times. This chain uses TRBV5-1 with TRBJ2-5; the D gene is possibly TRBD1 (5 bases). The CDR3 spans 15 residues. V was trimmed by 0 bases and J by 5 bases, leaving 14 bases between them. The germline V gene encodes CDR1 SGHRS and CDR2 YFSETQ. The CDR3 loop is CASSLGAGSEETQYF. In DNA, the CDR3 is TGCGCCAGCAGCTTGGGGGCAGGGTCGGAGGAGACCCAGTACTTC.

This clone is a singleton in its sample. The chain couples TRBV7-2 to TRBJ2-3; 13 positions agree with TRBD2. V was clipped by 1 base and J by 2 bases; unmatched bases: 6. The CDR3 is 18 residues long. Germline V gene data show CDR1 as SGHTA and CDR2 as FQGNSA. The CDR3 is CASSLGTSGGHFTDTQYF. DNA of the CDR3: TGTGCCAGCAGCTTAGGGACTAGCGGGGGTCACTTCACAGATACGCAGTATTTT.

This clone was picked up a small number of times. The CDR3 loop is CASSLGYRGGSPLHF. CDR3 in DNA: TGTGCCAGCAGCTTAGGGTACAGGGGAGGATCACCCCTCCACTTT. This chain links TRBV7-2 with TRBJ1-6; 7 positions match TRBD1. Germline CDR1 and CDR2: SGHTA and FQGNSA. The CDR3 has 15 residues. V was clipped by 1 base and J by 10 bases; unmatched bases: 7.

The gene calls are TRBV28 and TRBJ2-3; 9 positions match TRBD2. Germline values: CDR1 MDHEN, CDR2 SYDVKM. This CDR3 spans 18 amino acids. After removal of 1 base from V and 2 bases from J, the junction contained 10 bases not matched to a gene. In nucleotides, the CDR3 is TGTGCCAGCAGTTTATTAGGTAGCGGGAGTGGTTTCACAGATACGCAGTATTTT. Its protein is CASSLLGSGSGFTDTQYF.

This chain joins TRBV11-3 and TRBJ2-1; 11 bases match TRBD1. Looked up from germline, CDR1 is SGHNT and CDR2 is YENEEA. This CDR3 contains 16 residues. V shed 5 bases and J 7 bases; nucleotides not matched to a gene: 10. CDR3 sequence (DNA): TGTGCCAGCAGCCTTAGTGGACAGGGGGCGAGGAATGAGCAGTTCTTC. It translates to CASSLSGQGARNEQFF.

This clone was detected only once. This chain uses TRBV9 with TRBJ2-3; weak D call: TRBD1 (7 bases). The V and J ends lost 0 bases and 0 bases respectively, with 14 bases between them. The germline CDR1 and CDR2 sequences are SGDLS and YYNGEE. The CDR3 runs to 17 residues. The CDR3: CASSVDPRGASTDTQYF. CDR3 DNA: TGTGCCAGCAGCGTAGACCCCAGGGGGGCTAGCACAGATACGCAGTATTTT.

The rearrangement links TRBV5-4 to TRBJ2-5; 8 bases fit TRBD1. CDR1 and CDR2 (germline): SGHNT, YYREEE (reference sequence). V shed 5 bases and J 1 base; nucleotides not matched to a gene: 4. The CDR3 covers 14 residues. The CDR3 region is CASRLTGVQETQYF. CDR3 nucleotide sequence: TGTGCCAGCAGACTGACAGGGGTCCAAGAGACCCAGTACTTC. The whole variable domain, filled in from reference TRBV5-4 and TRBJ2-5, reads ETGVTQSPTHLIKTRGQQVTLRCSSQSGHNTVSWYQQALGQGPQFIFQYYREEENGRGNFPPRFSGLQFPNYSSELNVNALELDDSALYLCASRLTGVQETQYFGPGTRLLVL.

J is TRBJ2-1 and V is TRBV11-3, with 14 bases aligning to TRBD2. J gave up 12 bases and V 5 bases, and 6 bases lay outside the gene matches. Germline CDR1 is SGHNT and CDR2 is YENEEA. This CDR3 has 14 amino acids. The CDR3 region is CASSPGTSGSRQFF. The CDR3 region has the DNA TGTGCCAGCAGCCCGGGGACTAGCGGGAGTCGGCAGTTCTTC.

The chain links TRBV10-3 to TRBJ1-5; 7 bases match TRBD1. V lost 6 bases, J lost 0 bases, and 5 bases stayed unmatched. CDR3 length equals 15 residues. The germline CDR1 and CDR2 sequences are ENHRY and SYGVKD. The CDR3: CAIRPTGDSNQPQHF. In nucleotides, the CDR3 is TGTGCCATCAGACCCACAGGGGATAGCAATCAGCCCCAGCATTTT.

The chain joins TRBV4-3 to TRBJ1-5, with D uncertain. The germline gives CDR1 LGHNA, CDR2 YSLEER. This CDR3 has 14 residues. Trimming pared 0 bases from V and 4 bases from J, leaving 7 bases between. CDR3 loop: CASSQERVNQPQHF. The CDR3 bases are TGCGCCAGCAGCCAAGAAAGGGTTAATCAGCCCCAGCATTTT.

The chain combines TRBV2 with TRBJ1-1; D call uncertain. The germline gives CDR1 SNHLY, CDR2 FYNNEI. This CDR3 is built from 14 residues. V was cut by 4 bases and J by 6 bases, with 15 bases left in between. The DNA for the CDR3 is TGTGCCAGCAGTGTCCCGGTCGGAGTCTCTGAAGCTTTCTTT. Encoded protein: CASSVPVGVSEAFF.